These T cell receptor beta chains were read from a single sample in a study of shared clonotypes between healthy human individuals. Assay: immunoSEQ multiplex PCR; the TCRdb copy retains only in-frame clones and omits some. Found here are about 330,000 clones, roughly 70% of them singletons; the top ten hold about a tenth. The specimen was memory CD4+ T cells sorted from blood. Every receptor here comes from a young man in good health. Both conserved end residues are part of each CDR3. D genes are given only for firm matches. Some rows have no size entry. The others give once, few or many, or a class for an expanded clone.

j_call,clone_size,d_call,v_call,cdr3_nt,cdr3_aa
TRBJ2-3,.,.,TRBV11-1,TGTGCCAGCAGCTTAGCGGGACTCAATACGCAGTATTTT,CASSLAGLNTQYF
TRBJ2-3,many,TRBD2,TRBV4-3,TGCGCCAGCAGCCTTATAGCGGGAGGGGCAGATACGCAGTATTTT,CASSLIAGGADTQYF
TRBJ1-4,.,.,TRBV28,TGTGCCAGCCTTGGGGGCAGCTGGCAAAAACTGTTTTTT,CASLGGSWQKLFF
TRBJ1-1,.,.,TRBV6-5,TGTGCCAGCAGGGATGCAGGGGATTTGAACACTGAAGCTTTCTTT,CASRDAGDLNTEAFF
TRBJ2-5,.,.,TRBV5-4,TGTGCCAGCAGCAAGGGCGGCCTCCGAGAGACCCAGTACTTC,CASSKGGLRETQYF
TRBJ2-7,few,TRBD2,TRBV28,TGTGCCAGCAGAACTAGCGGGAGTACCCACGAGCAGTACTTC,CASRTSGSTHEQYF
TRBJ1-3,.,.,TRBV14,TGTGCCAGCGGGACACTCGGATTCTCTGGAAACACCATATATTTT,CASGTLGFSGNTIYF
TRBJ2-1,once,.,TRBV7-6,TGTGCCAGCAGCTTATCATCTCTAAAGGGCCCTAGCTCCTACAATGAGCAGTTCTTC,CASSLSSLKGPSSYNEQFF
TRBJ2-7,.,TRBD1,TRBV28,TGTGCCAGCAGTTGGACAGGGAAGAGCTACGAGCAGTACTTC,CASSWTGKSYEQYF
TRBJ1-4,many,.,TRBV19,TGTGCCAGTAGTCGGGGCGCAACTAATGAAAAACTGTTTTTT,CASSRGATNEKLFF
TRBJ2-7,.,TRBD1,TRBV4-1,TGCGCCAGCAGCCAAGCCCGGGACAGCTCCTACGAGCAGTACTTC,CASSQARDSSYEQYF
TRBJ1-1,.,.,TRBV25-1,TGTGCCAGCAGTGAATGGGGGGGGAACACTGAAGCTTTCTTT,CASSEWGGNTEAFF
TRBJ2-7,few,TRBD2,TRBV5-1,TGCGCCAGCAGCCCGTCGGGGGGGAGAAATTACGAGCAGTACTTC,CASSPSGGRNYEQYF
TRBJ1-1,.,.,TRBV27,TGTGCCAGCAGTCGAGGGGGTTACTCTGAAGCTTTCTTT,CASSRGGYSEAFF
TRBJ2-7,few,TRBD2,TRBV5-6,TGTGCCAGCAGCTTGGACGCGGGAGTTAACTACGAGCAGTACTTC,CASSLDAGVNYEQYF
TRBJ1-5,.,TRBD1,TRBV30,TGTGCCTGGAGTGTATTTTCCACAGGGGTCAATCAGCCCCAGCATTTT,CAWSVFSTGVNQPQHF
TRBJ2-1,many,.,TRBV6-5,TGTGCCAGCAGCAGGGACCAGGGGCGCAATGAGCAGTTCTTC,CASSRDQGRNEQFF
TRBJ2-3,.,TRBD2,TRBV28,TGTGCCAGCAGCCCTCCGGAGCGGGAGTGGGCAGATACGCAGTATTTT,CASSPPEREWADTQYF
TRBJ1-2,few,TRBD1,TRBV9,TGTGCCAGCAGACCGGGAGGGGGCTCATGGGGCTACACCTTC,CASRPGGGSWGYTF
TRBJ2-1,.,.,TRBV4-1,TGCGCCAGCAGCCAAAGGAATGAGCAGTTCTTC,CASSQRNEQFF
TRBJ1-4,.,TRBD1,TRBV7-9,TGTGCCAGCAGCTTAGACGGGACAGGGGGCACTGAAAAACTGTTTTTT,CASSLDGTGGTEKLFF
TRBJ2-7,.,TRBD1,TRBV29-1,TGCAGCGTCCGAGACAGGGGCTTCCCCGAGCAGTACTTC,CSVRDRGFPEQYF
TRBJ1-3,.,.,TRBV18,TGTGCCAGCTCACCCAGATGGGGGGCTGGAAACACCATATATTTT,CASSPRWGAGNTIYF
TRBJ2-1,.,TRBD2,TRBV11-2,TGTGCCAGCAGCTTAGCTAGCGGGTTGAATGAGCAGTTCTTC,CASSLASGLNEQFF
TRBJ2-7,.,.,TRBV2,TGTGCCAGCAGTGAAGGGGGGGAGTTAACCGAGCAGTACTTC,CASSEGGELTEQYF
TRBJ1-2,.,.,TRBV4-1,TGCGCCAGCAGCCAAGATCCGGAGGAGGCTTCCCGCACCTTC,CASSQDPEEASRTF
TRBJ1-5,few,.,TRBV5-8,TGTGCCAGCAGCTTGGGACGGCACAATCAGCCCCAGCATTTT,CASSLGRHNQPQHF
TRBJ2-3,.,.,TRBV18,TGTGCCAGCTCACCACTAGCAGCAGCCACTAGCACAGATACGCAGTATTTT,CASSPLAAATSTDTQYF
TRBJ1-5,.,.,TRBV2,TGTGCCGGTAGATCTTCTAGCAATCAGCCCCAGCATTTT,CAGRSSSNQPQHF
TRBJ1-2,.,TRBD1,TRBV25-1,TGTGCCAGCAGTGAGCGATTAGGGGGCGGGGGCTACACCTTC,CASSERLGGGGYTF
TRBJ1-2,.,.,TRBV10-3,TGTGCCACCCGGACAGAATATGGCTACACCTTC,CATRTEYGYTF
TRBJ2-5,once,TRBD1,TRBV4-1,TGCGCCAGCAGCCAAATGGGACAGGGAAGTATGCAAGAGACCCAGTACTTC,CASSQMGQGSMQETQYF
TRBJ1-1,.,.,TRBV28,TGTGCCAGCAGTTTAGGGGACGGAGGGGCTGAAGCTTTCTTT,CASSLGDGGAEAFF
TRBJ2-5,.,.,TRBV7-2,TGTGCCAGCAGCTTAGAGCGTTGGAGACAGGGAGGGACCCAGTACTTC,CASSLERWRQGGTQYF
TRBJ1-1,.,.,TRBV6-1,TGTGCCAGCAGTGCGACAGGGAACACTGAAGCTTTCTTT,CASSATGNTEAFF
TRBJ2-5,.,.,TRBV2,TGTGCCAGCAGTGTTCGGTTGGAGACCCAGTACTTC,CASSVRLETQYF
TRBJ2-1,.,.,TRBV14,TGTGCCAGCAGCCAAAGGGGCAACAATGAGCAGTTCTTC,CASSQRGNNEQFF
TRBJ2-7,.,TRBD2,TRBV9,TGTGCCAGCAGCGTAGCTGCTAGCGGGAGTGGGGAGCAGTACTTC,CASSVAASGSGEQYF
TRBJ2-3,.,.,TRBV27,TGTGCCAGCAGTTCCATGGACGCAGATACGCAGTATTTT,CASSSMDADTQYF
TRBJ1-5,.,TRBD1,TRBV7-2,TGTGCCAGCAGCGCAACGGGACGCAGGGGGTGGAATCAGCCCCAGCATTTT,CASSATGRRGWNQPQHF
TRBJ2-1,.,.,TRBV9,TGTGCCAGCAGCGTAGCGTTATCCTCCCACCATGAGCAGTTCTTC,CASSVALSSHHEQFF
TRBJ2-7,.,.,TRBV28,TGTGCCAGCGTGGGACCGGTATACGAGCAGTACTTC,CASVGPVYEQYF
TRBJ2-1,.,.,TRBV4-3,TGCGCCAGCAGCCCCCTGACCTCATCCTACAATGAGCAGTTCTTC,CASSPLTSSYNEQFF
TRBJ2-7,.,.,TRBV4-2,TGTGCCAGCAGCCAAGATCGTAGCTCCCTAAGATCCTCACTCGAGCAGTACTTC,CASSQDRSSLRSSLEQYF
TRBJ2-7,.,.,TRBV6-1,TGTGCCAGCAGTCCCAGCATGGACCCATCCTACGAGCAGTACTTC,CASSPSMDPSYEQYF
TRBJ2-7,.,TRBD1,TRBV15,TGTGCCACCAGCAGAAGACAGGGTGGGACCTACGAGCAGTACTTC,CATSRRQGGTYEQYF
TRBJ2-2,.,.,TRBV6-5,TGTGCCAGCAGACGGGACATTTCTACCGGGGAGCTGTTTTTT,CASRRDISTGELFF
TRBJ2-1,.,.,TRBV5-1,TGCGCCAGCAGCTTGTTGGGGTTTAGTCACGGTGAGCAGTTCTTC,CASSLLGFSHGEQFF
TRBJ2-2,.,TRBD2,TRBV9,TGTGCCAGCAGCGTAGTAGCGGGAGCCCCCCGCGGGGAGCTGTTTTTT,CASSVVAGAPRGELFF
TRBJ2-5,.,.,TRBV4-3,TGCGCCAGCAGCCAAGAACACGGCGGCGGGACCCAGTACTTC,CASSQEHGGGTQYF